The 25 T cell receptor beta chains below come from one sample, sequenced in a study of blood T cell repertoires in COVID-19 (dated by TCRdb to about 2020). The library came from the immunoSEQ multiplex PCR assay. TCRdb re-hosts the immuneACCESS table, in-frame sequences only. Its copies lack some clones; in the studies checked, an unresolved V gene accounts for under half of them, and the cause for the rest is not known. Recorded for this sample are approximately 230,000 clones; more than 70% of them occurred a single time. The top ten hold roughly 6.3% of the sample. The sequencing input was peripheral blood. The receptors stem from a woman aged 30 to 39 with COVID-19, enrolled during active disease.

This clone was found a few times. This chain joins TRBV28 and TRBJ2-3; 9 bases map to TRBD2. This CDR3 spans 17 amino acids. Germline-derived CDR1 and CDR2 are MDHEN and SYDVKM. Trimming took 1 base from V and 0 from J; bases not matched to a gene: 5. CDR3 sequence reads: CASSLLSGGRSTDTQYF. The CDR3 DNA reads TGTGCCAGCAGTTTATTGAGCGGGGGGCGTAGCACAGATACGCAGTATTTT.

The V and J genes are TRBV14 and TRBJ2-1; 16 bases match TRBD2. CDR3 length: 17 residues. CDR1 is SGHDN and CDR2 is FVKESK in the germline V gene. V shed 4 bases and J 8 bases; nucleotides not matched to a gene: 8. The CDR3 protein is CASSPTGLAGGPDEQFF. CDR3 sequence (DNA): TGTGCCAGCAGCCCAACGGGACTAGCGGGGGGGCCCGATGAGCAGTTCTTC.

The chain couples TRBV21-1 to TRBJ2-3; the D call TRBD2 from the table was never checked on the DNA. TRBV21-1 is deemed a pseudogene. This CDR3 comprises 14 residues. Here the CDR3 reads CASSKGSHRFAQYF. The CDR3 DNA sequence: TGTGCCAGCAGCAAAGGGTCCCATCGGTTTGCGCAGTATTTT.

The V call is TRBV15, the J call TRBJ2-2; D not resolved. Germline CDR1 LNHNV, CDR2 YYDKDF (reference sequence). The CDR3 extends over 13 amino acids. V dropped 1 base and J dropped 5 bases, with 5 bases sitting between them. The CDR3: CATSRAQTGELFF. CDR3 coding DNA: TGTGCCACCAGCAGAGCCCAGACCGGGGAGCTGTTTTTT.

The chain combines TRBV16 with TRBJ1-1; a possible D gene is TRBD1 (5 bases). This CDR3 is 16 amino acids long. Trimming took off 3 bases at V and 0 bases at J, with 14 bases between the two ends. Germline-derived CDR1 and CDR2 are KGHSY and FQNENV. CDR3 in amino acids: CASSQTQGELNTEAFF. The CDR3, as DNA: TGTGCCAGCAGCCAGACTCAGGGCGAACTGAACACTGAAGCTTTCTTT.

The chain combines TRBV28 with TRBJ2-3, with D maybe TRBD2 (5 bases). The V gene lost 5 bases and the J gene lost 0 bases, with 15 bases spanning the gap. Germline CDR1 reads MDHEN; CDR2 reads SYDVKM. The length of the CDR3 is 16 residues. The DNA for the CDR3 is TGTGCCAGCAGTCTAAGAAGCGGTGCTAGCACAGATACGCAGTATTTT. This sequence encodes CASSLRSGASTDTQYF. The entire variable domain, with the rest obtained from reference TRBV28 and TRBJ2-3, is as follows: DVKVTQSSRYLVKRTGEKVFLECVQDMDHENMFWYRQDPGLGLRLIYFSYDVKMKEKGDIPEGYSVSREKKERFSLILESASTNQTSMYLCASSLRSGASTDTQYFGPGTRLTVL.

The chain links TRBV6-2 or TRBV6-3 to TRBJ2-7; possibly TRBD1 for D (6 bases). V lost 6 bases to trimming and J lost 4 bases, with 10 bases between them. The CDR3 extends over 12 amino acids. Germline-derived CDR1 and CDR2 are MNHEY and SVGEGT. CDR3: CASSNQGYEQYV. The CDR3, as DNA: TGTGCCAGCAGCAACCAGGGGTACGAGCAGTACGTC.

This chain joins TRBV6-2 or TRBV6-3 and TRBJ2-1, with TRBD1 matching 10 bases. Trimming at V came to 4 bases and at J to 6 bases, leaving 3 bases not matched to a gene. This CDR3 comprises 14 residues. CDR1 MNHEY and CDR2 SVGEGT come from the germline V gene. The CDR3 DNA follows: TGTGCCAGCAGTTTGGGGACAGGGGTCAATGAGCAGTTCTTC. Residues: CASSLGTGVNEQFF.

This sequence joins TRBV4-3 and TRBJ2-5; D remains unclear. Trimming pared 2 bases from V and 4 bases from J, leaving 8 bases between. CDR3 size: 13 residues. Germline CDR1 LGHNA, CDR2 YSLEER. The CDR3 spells CASSQSRRETQYF. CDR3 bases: TGCGCCAGCAGCCAATCTAGAAGAGAGACCCAGTACTTC.

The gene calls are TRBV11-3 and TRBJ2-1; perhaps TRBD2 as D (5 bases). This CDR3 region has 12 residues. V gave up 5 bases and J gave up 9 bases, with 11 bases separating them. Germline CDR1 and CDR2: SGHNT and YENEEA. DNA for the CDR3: TGTGCCAGCAGCCCAACTAGTAGTGAGCAGTTCTTC. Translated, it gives CASSPTSSEQFF. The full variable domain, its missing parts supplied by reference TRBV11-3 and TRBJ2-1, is EAGVVQSPRYKIIEKKQPVAFWCNPISGHNTLYWYLQNLGQGPELLIRYENEEAVDDSQLPKDRFSAERLKGVDSTLKIQPAELGDSAVYLCASSPTSSEQFFGPGTRLTVL.

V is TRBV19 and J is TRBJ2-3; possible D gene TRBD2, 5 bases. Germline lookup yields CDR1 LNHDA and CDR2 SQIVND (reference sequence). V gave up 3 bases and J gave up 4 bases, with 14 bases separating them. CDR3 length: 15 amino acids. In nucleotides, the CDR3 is TGTGCCAGTAGTATGGGGTTAGCGTCCGCAGATACGCAGTATTTT. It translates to CASSMGLASADTQYF.

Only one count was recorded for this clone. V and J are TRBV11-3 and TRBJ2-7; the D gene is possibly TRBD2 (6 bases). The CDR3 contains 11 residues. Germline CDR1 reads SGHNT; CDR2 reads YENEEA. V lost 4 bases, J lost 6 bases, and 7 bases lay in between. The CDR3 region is CASSSGVEQYF. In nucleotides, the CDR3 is TGTGCCAGCAGCTCGGGGGTCGAGCAGTACTTC.

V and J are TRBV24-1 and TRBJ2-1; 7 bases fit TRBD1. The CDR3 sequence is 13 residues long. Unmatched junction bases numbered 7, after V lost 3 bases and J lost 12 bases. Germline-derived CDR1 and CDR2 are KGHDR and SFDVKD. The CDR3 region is CATSDPPGQVQFF. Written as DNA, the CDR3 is TGTGCCACCAGTGATCCCCCCGGACAGGTGCAGTTCTTC.

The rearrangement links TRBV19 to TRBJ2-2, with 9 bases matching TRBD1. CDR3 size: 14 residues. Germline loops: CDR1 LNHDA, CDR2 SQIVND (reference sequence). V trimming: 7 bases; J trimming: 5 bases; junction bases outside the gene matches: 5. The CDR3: CASKGQGLTGELFF. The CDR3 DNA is TGTGCCAGTAAGGGACAGGGCCTTACCGGGGAGCTGTTTTTT.

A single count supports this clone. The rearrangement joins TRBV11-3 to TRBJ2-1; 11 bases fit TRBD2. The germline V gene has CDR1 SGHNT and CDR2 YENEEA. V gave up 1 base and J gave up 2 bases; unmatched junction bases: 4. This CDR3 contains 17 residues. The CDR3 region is CASSLVGLAGTYNEQFF. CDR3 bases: TGTGCCAGCAGCTTAGTAGGACTAGCGGGTACCTACAATGAGCAGTTCTTC.

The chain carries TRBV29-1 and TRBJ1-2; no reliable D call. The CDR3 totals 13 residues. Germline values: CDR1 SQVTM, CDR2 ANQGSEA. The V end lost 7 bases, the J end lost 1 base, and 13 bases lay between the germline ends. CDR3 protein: CSAEGRGNYGYTF. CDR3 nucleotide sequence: TGCAGCGCTGAGGGTCGGGGTAACTATGGCTACACCTTC.

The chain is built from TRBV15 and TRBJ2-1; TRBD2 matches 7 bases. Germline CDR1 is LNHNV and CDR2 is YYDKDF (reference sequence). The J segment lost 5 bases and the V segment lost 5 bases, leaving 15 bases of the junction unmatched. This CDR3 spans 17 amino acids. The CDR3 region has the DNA TGTGCCACCAGCGGGGTCCTAATAAGCGGGATACACAATGAGCAGTTCTTC. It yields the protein CATSGVLISGIHNEQFF. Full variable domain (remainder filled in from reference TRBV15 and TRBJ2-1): DAMVIQNPRYQVTQFGKPVTLSCSQTLNHNVMYWYQQKSSQAPKLLFHYYDKDFNNEADTPDNFQSRRPNTSFCFLDIRSPGLGDTAMYLCATSGVLISGIHNEQFFGPGTRLTVL.

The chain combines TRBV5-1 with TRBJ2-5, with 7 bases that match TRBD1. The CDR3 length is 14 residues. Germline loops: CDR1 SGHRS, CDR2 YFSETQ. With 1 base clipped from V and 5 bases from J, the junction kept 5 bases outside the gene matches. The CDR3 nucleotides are TGCGCCAGCAGCTTGCAGGGGGTGGAGGAGACCCAGTACTTC. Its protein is CASSLQGVEETQYF.

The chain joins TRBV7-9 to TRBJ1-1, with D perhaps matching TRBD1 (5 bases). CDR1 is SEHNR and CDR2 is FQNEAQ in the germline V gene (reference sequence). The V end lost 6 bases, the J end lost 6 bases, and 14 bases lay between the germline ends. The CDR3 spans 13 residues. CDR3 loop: CASSRGGPSEAFF. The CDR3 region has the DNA TGTGCCAGCAGTCGGGGGGGTCCATCTGAAGCTTTCTTT.

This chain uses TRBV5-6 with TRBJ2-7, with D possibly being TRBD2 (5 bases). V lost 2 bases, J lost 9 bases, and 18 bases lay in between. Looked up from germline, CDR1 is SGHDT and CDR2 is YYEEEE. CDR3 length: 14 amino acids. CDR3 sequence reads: CASSFGSQPEGQYV. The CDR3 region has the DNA TGTGCCAGCAGCTTTGGTTCCCAACCCGAGGGGCAGTACGTC.

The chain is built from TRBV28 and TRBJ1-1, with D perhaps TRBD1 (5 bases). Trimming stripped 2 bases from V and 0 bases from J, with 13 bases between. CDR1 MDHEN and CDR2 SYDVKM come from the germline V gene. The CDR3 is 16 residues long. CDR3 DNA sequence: TGTGCCAGCAGTTTACCCCGACAGTCCATGAACACTGAAGCTTTCTTT. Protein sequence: CASSLPRQSMNTEAFF.

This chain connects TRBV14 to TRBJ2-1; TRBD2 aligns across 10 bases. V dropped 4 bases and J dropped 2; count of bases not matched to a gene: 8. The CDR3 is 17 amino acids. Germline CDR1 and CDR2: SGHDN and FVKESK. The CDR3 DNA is TGTGCCAGCAGCCCAATACCCAGCGGGGGGGCCTACAATGAGCAGTTCTTC. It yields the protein CASSPIPSGGAYNEQFF.

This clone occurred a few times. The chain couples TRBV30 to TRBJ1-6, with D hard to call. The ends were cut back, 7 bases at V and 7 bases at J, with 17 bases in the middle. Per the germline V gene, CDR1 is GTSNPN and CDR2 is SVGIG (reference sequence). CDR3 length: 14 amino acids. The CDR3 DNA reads TGTGCCTACGGGAGGGCGGATCTCAATTCACCCCTCCACTTT. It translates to CAYGRADLNSPLHF.

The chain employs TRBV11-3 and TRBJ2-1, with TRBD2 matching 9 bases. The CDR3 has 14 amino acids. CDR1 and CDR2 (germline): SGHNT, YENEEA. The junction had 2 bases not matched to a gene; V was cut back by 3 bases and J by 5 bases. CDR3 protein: CASSLASGDNEQFF. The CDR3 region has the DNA TGTGCCAGCAGCTTGGCTAGCGGGGACAATGAGCAGTTCTTC.

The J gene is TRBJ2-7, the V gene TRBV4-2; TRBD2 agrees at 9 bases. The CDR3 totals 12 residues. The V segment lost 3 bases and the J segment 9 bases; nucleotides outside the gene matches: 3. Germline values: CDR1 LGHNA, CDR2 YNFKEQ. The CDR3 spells CASSQVSGGQYF. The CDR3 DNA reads TGTGCCAGCAGCCAGGTTAGCGGGGGGCAGTACTTC.